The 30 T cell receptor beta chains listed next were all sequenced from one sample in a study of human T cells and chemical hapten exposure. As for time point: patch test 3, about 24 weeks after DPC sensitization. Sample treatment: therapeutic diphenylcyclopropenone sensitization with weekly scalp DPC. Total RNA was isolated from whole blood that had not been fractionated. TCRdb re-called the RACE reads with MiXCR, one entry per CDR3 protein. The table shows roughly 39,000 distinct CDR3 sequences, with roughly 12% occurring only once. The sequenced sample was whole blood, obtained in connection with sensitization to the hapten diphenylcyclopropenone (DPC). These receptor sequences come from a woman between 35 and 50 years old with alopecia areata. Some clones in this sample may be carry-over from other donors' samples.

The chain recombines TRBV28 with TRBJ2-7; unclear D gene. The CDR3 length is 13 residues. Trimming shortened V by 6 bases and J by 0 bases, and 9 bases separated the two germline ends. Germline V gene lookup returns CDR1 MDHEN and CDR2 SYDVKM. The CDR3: CASSPASSYEQYF. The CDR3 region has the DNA TGTGCCAGCAGCCCAGCGAGCTCCTACGAGCAGTACTTC.

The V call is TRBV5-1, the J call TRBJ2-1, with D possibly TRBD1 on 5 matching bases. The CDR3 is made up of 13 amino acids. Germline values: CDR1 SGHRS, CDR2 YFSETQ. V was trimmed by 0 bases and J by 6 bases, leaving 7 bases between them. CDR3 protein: CASSLATVNEQFF. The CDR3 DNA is TGCGCCAGCAGCTTGGCGACAGTCAATGAGCAGTTCTTC.

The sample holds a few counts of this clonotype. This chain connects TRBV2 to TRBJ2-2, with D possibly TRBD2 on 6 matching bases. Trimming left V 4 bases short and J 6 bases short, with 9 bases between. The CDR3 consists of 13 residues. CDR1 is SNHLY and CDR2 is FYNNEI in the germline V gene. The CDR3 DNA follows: TGTGCCAGCAGTGGGGGGGACCCCGGGGAGCTGTTTTTT. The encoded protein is CASSGGDPGELFF.

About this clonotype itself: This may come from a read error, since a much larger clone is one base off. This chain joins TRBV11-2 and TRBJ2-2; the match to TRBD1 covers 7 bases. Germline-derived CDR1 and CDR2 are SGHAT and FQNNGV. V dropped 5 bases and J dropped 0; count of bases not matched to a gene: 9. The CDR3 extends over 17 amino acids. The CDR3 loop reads CASSQGVRPTNTGELFF. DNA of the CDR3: TGTGCCAGCAGCCAGGGGGTCAGGCCCACGAACACCGGGGAGCTGTTTTTT. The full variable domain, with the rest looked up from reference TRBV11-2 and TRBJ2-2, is EAGVAQSPRYKIIEKRQSVAFWCNPISGHATLYWYQQILGQGPKLLIQFQNNGVVDDSQLPKDRFSAERLKGVDSTLKIQPAKLEDSAVYLCASSQGVRPTNTGELFFGEGSRLTVL.

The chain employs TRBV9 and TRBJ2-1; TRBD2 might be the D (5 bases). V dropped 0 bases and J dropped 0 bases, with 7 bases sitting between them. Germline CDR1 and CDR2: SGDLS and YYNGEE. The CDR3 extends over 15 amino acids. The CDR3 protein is CASSVGRASYNEQFF. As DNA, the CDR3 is TGTGCCAGCAGCGTAGGGCGGGCCTCCTACAATGAGCAGTTCTTC.

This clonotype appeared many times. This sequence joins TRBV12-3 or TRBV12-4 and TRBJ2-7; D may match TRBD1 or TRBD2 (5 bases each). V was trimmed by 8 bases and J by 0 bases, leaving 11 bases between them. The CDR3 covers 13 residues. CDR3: CASGRDVSYEQYF. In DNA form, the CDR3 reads TGTGCCAGCGGACGGGACGTCTCCTACGAGCAGTACTTC.

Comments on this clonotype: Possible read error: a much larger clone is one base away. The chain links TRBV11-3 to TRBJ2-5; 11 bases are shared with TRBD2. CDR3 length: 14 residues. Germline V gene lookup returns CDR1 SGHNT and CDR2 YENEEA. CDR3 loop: CTSSSSGRQETQYF. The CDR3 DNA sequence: TGTACCAGCAGCTCTAGCGGGAGGCAAGAGACCCAGTACTTC.

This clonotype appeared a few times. The CDR3 region has the DNA TGCAGCGCCCAGGGACTAGCGGGAGGTTATGGAGAGACCCAGTACTTC. This translates into CSAQGLAGGYGETQYF. The V and J genes are TRBV29-1 and TRBJ2-5; 15 positions match TRBD2. Germline trimming cut 7 bases from V and 4 bases from J; bases unmatched to any gene: 10. The CDR3 totals 16 residues. CDR1 and CDR2 (germline): SQVTM, ANQGSEA.

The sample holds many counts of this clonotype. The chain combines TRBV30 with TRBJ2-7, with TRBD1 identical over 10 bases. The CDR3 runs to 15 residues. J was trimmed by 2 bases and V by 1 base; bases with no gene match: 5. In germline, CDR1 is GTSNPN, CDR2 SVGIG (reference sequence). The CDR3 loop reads CAWSAGQGLTYEQYF. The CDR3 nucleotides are TGTGCCTGGAGTGCGGGACAGGGGCTAACCTACGAGCAGTACTTC.

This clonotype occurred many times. The CDR3, as DNA: TGCAGTGCTGCCCCTAGCGGGAGGGCCGTTACAGATACGCAGTATTTT. Its protein is CSAAPSGRAVTDTQYF. The chain recombines TRBV20-1 with TRBJ2-3, with TRBD2 matching 12 bases. Germline V lookup: CDR1 DFQATT, CDR2 SNEGSKA (reference sequence). This CDR3 spans 16 amino acids. V trimming: 5 bases; J trimming: 3 bases; junction bases outside the gene matches: 9.

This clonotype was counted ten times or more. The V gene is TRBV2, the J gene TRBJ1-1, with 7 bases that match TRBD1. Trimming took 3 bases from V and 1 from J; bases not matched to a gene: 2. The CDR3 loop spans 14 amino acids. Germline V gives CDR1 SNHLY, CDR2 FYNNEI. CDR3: CASSDRQGNTEAFF. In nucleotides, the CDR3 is TGTGCCAGCAGTGACAGACAGGGGAACACTGAAGCTTTCTTT.

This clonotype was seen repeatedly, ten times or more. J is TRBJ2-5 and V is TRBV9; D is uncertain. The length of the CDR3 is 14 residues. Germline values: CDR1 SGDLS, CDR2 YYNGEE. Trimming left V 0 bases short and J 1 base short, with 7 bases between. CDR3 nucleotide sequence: TGTGCCAGCAGCGTAGAGGTAGGCCAAGAGACCCAGTACTTC. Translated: CASSVEVGQETQYF.

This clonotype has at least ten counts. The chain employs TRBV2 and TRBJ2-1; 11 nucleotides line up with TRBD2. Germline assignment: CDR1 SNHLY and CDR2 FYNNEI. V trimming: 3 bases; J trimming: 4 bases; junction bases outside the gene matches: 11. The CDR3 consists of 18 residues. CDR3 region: CASSDLAGGPNLYNEQFF. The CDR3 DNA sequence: TGTGCCAGCAGTGACCTAGCGGGAGGCCCCAACTTATACAATGAGCAGTTCTTC.

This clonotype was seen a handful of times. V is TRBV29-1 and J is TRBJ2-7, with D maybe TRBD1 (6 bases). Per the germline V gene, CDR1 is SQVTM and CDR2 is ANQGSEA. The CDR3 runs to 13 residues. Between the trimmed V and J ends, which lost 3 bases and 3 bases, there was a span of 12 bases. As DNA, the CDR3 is TGCAGCGTTGATATACAGGGCGACTACGAGCAGTACTTC. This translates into CSVDIQGDYEQYF.

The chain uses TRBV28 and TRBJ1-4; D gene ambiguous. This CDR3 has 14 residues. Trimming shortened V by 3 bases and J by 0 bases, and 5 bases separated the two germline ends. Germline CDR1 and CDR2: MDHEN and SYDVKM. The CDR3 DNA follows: TGTGCCAGCAGTTTGGGTGCAACTAATGAAAAACTGTTTTTT. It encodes CASSLGATNEKLFF.

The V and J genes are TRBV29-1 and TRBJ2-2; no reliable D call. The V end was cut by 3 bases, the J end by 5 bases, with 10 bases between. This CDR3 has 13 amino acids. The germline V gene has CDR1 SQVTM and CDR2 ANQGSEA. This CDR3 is CSVDHQTTGELFF. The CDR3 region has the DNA TGCAGCGTTGACCACCAGACGACCGGGGAGCTGTTTTTT.

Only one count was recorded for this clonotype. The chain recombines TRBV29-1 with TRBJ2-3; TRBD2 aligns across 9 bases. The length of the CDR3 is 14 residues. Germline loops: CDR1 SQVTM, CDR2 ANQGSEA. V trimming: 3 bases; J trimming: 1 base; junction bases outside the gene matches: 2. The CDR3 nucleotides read TGCAGCGTTGAGGCTAGCGGGGGCACAGATACGCAGTATTTT. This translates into CSVEASGGTDTQYF.

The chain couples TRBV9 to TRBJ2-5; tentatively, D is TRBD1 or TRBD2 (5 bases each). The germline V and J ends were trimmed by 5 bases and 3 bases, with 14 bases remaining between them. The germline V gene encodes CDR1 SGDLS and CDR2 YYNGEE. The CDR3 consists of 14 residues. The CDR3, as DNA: TGTGCCAGCAGTCGTGGCAGGGACGAAGAGACCCAGTACTTC. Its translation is CASSRGRDEETQYF.

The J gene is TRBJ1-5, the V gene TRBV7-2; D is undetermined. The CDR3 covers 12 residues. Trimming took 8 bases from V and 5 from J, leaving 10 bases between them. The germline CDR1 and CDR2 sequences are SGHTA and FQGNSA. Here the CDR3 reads CASGKGDQPQHF. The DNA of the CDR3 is TGTGCCAGCGGAAAGGGAGATCAGCCCCAGCATTTT.

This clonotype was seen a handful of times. The CDR3 loop is CASSSPGGDADTQYF. DNA of the CDR3: TGTGCCAGCAGCTCCCCAGGGGGAGACGCAGATACGCAGTATTTT. V gene TRBV7-9 combines with J gene TRBJ2-3, with 7 bases fitting TRBD1. J was trimmed by 4 bases and V by 4 bases; bases with no gene match: 8. The CDR3 spans 15 residues. Germline V gene sequence: CDR1 SEHNR, CDR2 FQNEAQ (reference sequence).

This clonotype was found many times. The CDR3 spells CASSRDRFEGETQYF. The CDR3 region has the DNA TGTGCCAGCAGTCGTGACAGGTTTGAGGGAGAGACCCAGTACTTC. V and J are TRBV28 and TRBJ2-5; a weak D match, TRBD1 (6 bases). Germline CDR1 and CDR2: MDHEN and SYDVKM. CDR3 length: 15 amino acids. V dropped 5 bases and J dropped 4 bases, with 17 bases sitting between them. Using reference TRBV28 and TRBJ2-5 for the parts outside the CDR3, the full variable domain is DVKVTQSSRYLVKRTGEKVFLECVQDMDHENMFWYRQDPGLGLRLIYFSYDVKMKEKGDIPEGYSVSREKKERFSLILESASTNQTSMYLCASSRDRFEGETQYFGPGTRLLVL.

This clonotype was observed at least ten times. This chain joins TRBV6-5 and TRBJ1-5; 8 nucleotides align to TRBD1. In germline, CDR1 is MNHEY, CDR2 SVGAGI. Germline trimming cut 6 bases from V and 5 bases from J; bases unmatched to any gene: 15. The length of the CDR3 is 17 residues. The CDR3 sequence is CASSPIWGDRGDQPQHF. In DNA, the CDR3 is TGTGCCAGCAGCCCTATATGGGGCGACAGGGGCGATCAGCCCCAGCATTTT.

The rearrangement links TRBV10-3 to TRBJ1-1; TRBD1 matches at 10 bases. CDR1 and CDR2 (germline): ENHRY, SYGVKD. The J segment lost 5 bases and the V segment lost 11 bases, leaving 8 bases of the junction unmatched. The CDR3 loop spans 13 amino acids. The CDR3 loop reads CASLGQGETEAFF. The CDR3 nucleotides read TGTGCCTCGCTAGGACAGGGGGAGACTGAAGCTTTCTTT.

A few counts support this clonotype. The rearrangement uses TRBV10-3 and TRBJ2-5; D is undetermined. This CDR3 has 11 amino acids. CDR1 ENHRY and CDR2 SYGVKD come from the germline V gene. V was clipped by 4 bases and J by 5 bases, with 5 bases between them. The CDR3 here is CAISGGETQYF. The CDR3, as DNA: TGTGCCATCAGTGGAGGCGAGACCCAGTACTTC.

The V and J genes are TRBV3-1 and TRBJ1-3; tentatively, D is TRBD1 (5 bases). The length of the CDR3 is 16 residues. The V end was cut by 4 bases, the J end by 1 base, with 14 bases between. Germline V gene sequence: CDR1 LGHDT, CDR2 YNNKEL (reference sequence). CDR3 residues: CASSPRDGWSGNTIYF. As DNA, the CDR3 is TGTGCCAGCAGCCCCCGGGACGGATGGTCTGGAAACACCATATATTTT. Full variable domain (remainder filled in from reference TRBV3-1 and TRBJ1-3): DTAVSQTPKYLVTQMGNDKSIKCEQNLGHDTMYWYKQDSKKFLKIMFSYNNKELIINETVPNRFSPKSPDKAHLNLHINSLELGDSAVYFCASSPRDGWSGNTIYFGEGSWLTVV.

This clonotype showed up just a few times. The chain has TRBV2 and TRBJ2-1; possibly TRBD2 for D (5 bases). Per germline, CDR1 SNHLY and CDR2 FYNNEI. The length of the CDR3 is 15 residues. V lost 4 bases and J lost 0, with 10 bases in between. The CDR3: CASSVGASSYNEQFF. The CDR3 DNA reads TGTGCCAGCAGTGTGGGAGCCAGCTCCTACAATGAGCAGTTCTTC.

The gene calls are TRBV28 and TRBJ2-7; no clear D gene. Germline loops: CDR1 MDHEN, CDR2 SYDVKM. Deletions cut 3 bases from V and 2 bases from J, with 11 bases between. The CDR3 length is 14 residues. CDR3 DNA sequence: TGTGCCAGCAGTTTGGCCGGGTCTGCCTACGAGCAGTACTTC. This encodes CASSLAGSAYEQYF.

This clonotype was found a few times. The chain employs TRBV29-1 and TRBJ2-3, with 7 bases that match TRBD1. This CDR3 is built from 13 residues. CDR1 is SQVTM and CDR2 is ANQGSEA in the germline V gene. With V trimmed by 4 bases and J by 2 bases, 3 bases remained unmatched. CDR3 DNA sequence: TGCAGCGTTGTAAAGGGGGCCACAGATACGCAGTATTTT. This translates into CSVVKGATDTQYF.

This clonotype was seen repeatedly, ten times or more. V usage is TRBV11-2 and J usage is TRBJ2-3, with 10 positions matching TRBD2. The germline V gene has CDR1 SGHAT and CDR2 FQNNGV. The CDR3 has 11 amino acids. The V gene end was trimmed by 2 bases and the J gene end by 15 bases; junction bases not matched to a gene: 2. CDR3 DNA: TGTGCCAGCAGCTTACCTAGCGGGGGCTATTTT. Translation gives CASSLPSGGYF.

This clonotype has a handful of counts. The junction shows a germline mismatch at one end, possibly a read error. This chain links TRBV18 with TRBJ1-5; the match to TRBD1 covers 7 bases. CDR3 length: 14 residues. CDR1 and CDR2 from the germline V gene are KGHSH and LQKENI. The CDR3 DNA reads TGTACCAGCTCACCAGGGACAGATGGAAGGCCCCAGCATTTT. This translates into CTSSPGTDGRPQHF.